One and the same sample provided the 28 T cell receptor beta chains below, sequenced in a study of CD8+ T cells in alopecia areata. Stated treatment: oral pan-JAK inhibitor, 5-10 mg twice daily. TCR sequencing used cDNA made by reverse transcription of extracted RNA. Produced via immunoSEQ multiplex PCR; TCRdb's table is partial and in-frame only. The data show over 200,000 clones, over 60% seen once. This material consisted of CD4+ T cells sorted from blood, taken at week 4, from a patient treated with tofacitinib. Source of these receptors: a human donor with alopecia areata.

The chain's CDR3 is CASSPNPSGGSETQYF. DNA of the CDR3: TGTGCCAGCAGCCCGAATCCTAGCGGGGGGTCGGAGACCCAGTACTTC. The chain recombines TRBV7-2 with TRBJ2-5; 11 nucleotides align to TRBD2. The V gene end was trimmed by 5 bases and the J gene end by 5 bases; junction bases not matched to a gene: 10. This CDR3 is 16 amino acids long. Germline CDR1 SGHTA, CDR2 FQGNSA.

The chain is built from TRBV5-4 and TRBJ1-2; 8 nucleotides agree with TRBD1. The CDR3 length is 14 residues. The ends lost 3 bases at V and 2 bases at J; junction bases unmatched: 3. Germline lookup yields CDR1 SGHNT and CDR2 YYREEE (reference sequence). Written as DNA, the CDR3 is TGTGCCAGCAGCTCCACAGGGGGAAACTATGGCTACACCTTC. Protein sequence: CASSSTGGNYGYTF.

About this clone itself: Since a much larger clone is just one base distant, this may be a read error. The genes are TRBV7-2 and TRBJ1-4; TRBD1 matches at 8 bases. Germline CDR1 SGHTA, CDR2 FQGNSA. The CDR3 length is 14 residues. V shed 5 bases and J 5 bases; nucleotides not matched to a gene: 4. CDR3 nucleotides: TGTGCCAGCAGCCCCTGGACAGGGAATGAAAAACTGTTTTTT. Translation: CASSPWTGNEKLFF. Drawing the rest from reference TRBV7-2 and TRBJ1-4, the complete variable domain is GAGVSQSPSNKVTEKGKDVELRCDPISGHTALYWYRQSLGQGLEFLIYFQGNSAPDKSGLPSDRFSAERTGGSVSTLTIQRTQQEDSAVYLCASSPWTGNEKLFFGSGTQLSVL.

The CDR3 spells CASSLRDPVGYTF. In nucleotides, the CDR3 is TGTGCCAGCAGCTTACGGGACCCCGTAGGCTACACCTTC. The V gene is TRBV7-2, the J gene TRBJ1-2; D possibly corresponds to TRBD1 (5 bases). Germline CDR1 reads SGHTA; CDR2 reads FQGNSA. V lost 2 bases and J 8 bases, leaving 12 bases between the germline ends. CDR3 length equals 13 residues.

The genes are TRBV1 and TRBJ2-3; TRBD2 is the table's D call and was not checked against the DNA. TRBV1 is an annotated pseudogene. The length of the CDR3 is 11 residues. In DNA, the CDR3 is TGCACCGAACGCGGCGCAGATACGCAGTATTTT. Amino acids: CTERGADTQYF.

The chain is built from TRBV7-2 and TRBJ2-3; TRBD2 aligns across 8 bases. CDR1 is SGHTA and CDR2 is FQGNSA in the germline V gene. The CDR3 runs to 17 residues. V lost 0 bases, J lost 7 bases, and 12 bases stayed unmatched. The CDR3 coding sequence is TGTGCCAGCAGCTTAGCCCCCCGCCGGGGGGGGTTGAATACGCAGTATTTT. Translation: CASSLAPRRGGLNTQYF. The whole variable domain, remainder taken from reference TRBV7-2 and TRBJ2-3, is GAGVSQSPSNKVTEKGKDVELRCDPISGHTALYWYRQSLGQGLEFLIYFQGNSAPDKSGLPSDRFSAERTGGSVSTLTIQRTQQEDSAVYLCASSLAPRRGGLNTQYFGPGTRLTVL.

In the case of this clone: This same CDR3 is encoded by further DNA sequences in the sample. The CDR3 is CAWSAQGNTEAFF. The CDR3 DNA sequence: TGTGCCTGGAGTGCACAGGGGAACACTGAAGCTTTCTTT. The V call is TRBV30, the J call TRBJ1-1, with D possibly TRBD1 on 6 matching bases. CDR3 size: 13 residues. V was shortened by 1 base and J by 1 base, with 7 bases between the two germline ends. Germline V gives CDR1 GTSNPN, CDR2 SVGIG (reference sequence).

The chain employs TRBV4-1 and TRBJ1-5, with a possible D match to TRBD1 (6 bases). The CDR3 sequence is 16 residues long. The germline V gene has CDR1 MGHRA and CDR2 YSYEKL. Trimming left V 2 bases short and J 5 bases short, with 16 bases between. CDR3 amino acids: CASSQFHGQSYQPQHF. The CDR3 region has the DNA TGCGCCAGCAGCCAATTCCACGGACAGTCTTATCAGCCCCAGCATTTT.

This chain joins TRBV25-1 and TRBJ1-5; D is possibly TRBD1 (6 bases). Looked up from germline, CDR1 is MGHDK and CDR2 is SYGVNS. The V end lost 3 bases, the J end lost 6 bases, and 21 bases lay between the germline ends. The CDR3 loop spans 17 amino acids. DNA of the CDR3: TGTGCCAGCAGTGATTCCACAGGGCCCGGCGTGATTCAGCCCCAGCATTTT. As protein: CASSDSTGPGVIQPQHF.

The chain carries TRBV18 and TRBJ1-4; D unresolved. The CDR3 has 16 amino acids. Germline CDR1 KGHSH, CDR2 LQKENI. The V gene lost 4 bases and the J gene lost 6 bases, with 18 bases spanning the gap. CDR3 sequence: CASSREDAALDEKLFF. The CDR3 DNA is TGTGCCAGCTCACGGGAAGACGCGGCCCTCGATGAAAAACTGTTTTTT.

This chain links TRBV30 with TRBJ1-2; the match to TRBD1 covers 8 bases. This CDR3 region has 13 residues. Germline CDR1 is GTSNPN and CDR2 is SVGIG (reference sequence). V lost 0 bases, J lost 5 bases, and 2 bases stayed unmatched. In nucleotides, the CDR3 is TGTGCCTGGAGTGTGACAGGGGTGTATGGCTACACCTTC. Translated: CAWSVTGVYGYTF.

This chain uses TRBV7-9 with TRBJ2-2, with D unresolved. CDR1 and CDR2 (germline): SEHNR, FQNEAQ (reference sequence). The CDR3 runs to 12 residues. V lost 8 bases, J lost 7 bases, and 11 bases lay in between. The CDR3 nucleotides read TGTGCCAGCCCCCCACGAGGCGGGGAGCTGTTTTTT. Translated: CASPPRGGELFF.

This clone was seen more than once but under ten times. The CDR3 DNA reads as TGCAGCGTTGGGTCAGGGGGTTTTTCAAATGAGCAGTTCTTC. This translates into CSVGSGGFSNEQFF. V gene TRBV29-1 combines with J gene TRBJ2-1, with TRBD1 identical over 7 bases. The J segment lost 7 bases and the V segment lost 4 bases, leaving 10 bases of the junction unmatched. The CDR3 has 14 amino acids. CDR1 SQVTM and CDR2 ANQGSEA come from the germline V gene.

The CDR3 region has the DNA TGTGCCACCAGCAGAGATACAGTTTATGGCTACACCTTC. It codes for CATSRDTVYGYTF. The chain employs TRBV15 and TRBJ1-2, with D unresolved. V was trimmed by 0 bases and J by 5 bases, leaving 7 bases between them. From germline, CDR1 is LNHNV and CDR2 YYDKDF (reference sequence). The CDR3 is 13 residues long.

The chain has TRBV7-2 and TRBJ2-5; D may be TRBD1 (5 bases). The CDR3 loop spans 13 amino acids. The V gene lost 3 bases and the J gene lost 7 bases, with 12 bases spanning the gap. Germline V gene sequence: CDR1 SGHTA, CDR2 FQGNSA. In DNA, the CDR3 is TGTGCCAGCAGCTTGGGGCCATGGCCGACCCAGTACTTC. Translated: CASSLGPWPTQYF.

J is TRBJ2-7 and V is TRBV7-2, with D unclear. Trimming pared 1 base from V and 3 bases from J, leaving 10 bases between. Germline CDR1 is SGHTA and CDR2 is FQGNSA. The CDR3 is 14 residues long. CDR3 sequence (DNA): TGTGCCAGCAGCTTAGTTCCGGAGTACTACGAGCAGTACTTC. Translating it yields CASSLVPEYYEQYF.

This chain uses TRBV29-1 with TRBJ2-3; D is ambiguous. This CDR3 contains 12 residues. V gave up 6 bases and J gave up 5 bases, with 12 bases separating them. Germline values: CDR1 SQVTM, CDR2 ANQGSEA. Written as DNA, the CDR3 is TGCAGCGTAAACCTCGTCGGAGATACGCAGTATTTT. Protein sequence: CSVNLVGDTQYF.

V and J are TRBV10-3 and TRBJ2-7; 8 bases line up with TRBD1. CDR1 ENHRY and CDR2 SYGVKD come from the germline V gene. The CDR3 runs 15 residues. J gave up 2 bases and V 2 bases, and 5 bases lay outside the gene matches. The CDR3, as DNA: TGTGCCATCAGTGAGAGAATGGGACAGGCCTACGAGCAGTACTTC. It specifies CAISERMGQAYEQYF.

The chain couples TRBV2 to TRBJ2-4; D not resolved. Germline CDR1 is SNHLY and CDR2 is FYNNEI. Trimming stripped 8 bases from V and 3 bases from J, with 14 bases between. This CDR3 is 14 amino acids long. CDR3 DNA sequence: TGTGCCAGCGGCATGGACGGAGACAAAAACATTCAGTACTTC. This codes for CASGMDGDKNIQYF.

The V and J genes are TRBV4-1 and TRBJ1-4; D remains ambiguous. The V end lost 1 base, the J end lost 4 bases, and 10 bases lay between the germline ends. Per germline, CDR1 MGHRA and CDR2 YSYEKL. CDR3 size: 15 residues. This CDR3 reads CASSQVKGFNEKLFF. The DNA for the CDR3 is TGCGCCAGCAGCCAAGTAAAGGGATTTAATGAAAAACTGTTTTTT.

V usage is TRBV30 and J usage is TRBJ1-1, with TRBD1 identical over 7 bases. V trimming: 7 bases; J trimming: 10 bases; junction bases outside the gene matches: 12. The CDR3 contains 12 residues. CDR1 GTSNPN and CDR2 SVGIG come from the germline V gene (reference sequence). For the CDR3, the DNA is TGTGCCTCCCTATGGACAGGAGCAGCAGCTTTCTTT. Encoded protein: CASLWTGAAAFF.

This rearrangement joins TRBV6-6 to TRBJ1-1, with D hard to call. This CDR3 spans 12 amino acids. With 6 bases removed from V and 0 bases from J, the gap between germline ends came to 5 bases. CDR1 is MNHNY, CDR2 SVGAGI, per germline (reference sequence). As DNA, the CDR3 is TGTGCCAGCAGACAGCTGAACACTGAAGCTTTCTTT. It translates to CASRQLNTEAFF.

CDR3 region: CASSQHLLAGGPDTQYF. CDR3 in DNA: TGCGCCAGCAGCCAACATCTACTAGCGGGGGGGCCAGATACGCAGTATTTT. The rearrangement uses TRBV4-1 and TRBJ2-3; 13 positions match TRBD2. There are 17 residues in the CDR3. Germline lookup yields CDR1 MGHRA and CDR2 YSYEKL. The junction had 6 bases not matched to a gene; V was cut back by 2 bases and J by 4 bases.

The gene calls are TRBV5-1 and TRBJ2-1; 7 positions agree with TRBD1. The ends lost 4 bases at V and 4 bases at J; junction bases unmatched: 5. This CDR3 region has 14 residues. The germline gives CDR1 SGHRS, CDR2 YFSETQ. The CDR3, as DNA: TGCGCCAGCAGCAAGGGGGACAGATACAATGAGCAGTTCTTC. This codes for CASSKGDRYNEQFF.

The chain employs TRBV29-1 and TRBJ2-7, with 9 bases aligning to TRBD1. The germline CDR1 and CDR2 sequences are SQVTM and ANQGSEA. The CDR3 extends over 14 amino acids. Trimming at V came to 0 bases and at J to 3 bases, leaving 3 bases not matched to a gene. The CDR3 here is CSVEEPGQGYEQYF. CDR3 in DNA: TGCAGCGTTGAAGAACCGGGACAGGGCTACGAGCAGTACTTC.

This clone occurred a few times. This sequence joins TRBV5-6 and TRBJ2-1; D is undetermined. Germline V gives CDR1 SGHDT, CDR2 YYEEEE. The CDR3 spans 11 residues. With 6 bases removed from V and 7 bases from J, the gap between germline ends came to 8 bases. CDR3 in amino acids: CASKEQNEQFF. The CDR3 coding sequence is TGTGCCAGCAAGGAACAAAATGAGCAGTTCTTC.

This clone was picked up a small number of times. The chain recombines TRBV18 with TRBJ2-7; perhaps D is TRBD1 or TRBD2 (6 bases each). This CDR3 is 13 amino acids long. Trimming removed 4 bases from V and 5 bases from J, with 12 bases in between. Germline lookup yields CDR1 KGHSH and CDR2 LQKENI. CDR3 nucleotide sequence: TGTGCCAGCTCACGCGAGGGGGGTAACGAGCAGTACTTC. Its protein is CASSREGGNEQYF.

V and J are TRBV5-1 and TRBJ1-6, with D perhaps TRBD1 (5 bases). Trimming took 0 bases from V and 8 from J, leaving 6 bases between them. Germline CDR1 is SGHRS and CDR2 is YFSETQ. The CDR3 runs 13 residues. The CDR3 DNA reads TGCGCCAGCAGCTTGGCGGGGGATTCACCCCTCCACTTT. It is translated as CASSLAGDSPLHF.